Below, one T cell receptor (beta chain) is given with its context. The entry originates in a study of technical replicates of blood from a few donors. Using immunoSEQ multiplex PCR, the repertoire was profiled, and TCRdb retains in-frame clones only, with some absent. The repertoire includes approximately 88,000 clones, 90% to 95% of them detected once, and about 0.23% sits in the top ten. Trimming stripped 0 bases from V and 5 bases from J, with 11 bases between. The CDR3 loop spans 14 amino acids. The germline V gene encodes CDR1 SGDLS and CDR2 YYNGEE. The clonotype was recovered from a human donor in good health. The chain combines TRBV9 with TRBJ1-2, with a possible D match to TRBD1 (5 bases). The sequenced material came from T cells isolated from PBMCs. The CDR3 reads CASSVAGEGYGYTF. The DNA of the CDR3 is TGTGCCAGCAGCGTAGCGGGGGAAGGGTATGGCTACACCTTC.